These T cell receptor beta chains were read from a single sample in a study of blood T cell repertoires in COVID-19. Sequencing used immunoSEQ multiplex PCR; TCRdb keeps in-frame clones, though not all of them. The sample consists of 200,000 to 250,000 clones, approximately 84% of them appearing once. Sequenced sample: peripheral blood. The receptors come from a man in his fifties with acute or convalescent COVID-19. Both conserved end residues are part of each CDR3.

cdr3_aa	v_call	j_call
CASSIGGLLAAETQYF	TRBV19	TRBJ2-5
CAWSTGANEKLFF	TRBV30	TRBJ1-4
CASSPGTGPETQYF	TRBV18	TRBJ2-5
CASRPQGPATEAFF	TRBV7-3	TRBJ1-1
CASSQDSGVAEQYF	TRBV3-1/TRBV3-2	TRBJ2-7
CASSSSPLEGGELFF	TRBV7-3	TRBJ2-2
CASSLTSQGAVGEQFF	TRBV18	TRBJ2-1
CASSDRTGGGKLFF	TRBV2	TRBJ1-4
CASSGTRTSGGTDTQYF	TRBV11-2	TRBJ2-3
CASSLAPLETQYF	TRBV7-9	TRBJ2-5
CASSYSRAGGQFF	TRBV6-5	TRBJ2-1
CAWSAGQGNQPQHF	TRBV30	TRBJ1-5
CASSRQGAGEQYF	TRBV7-3	TRBJ2-7
CASSHTGGGYGYTF	TRBV14	TRBJ1-2
CASSLRNSPTGELFF	TRBV5-4	TRBJ2-2
CASSTRQGVDEQYF	TRBV27	TRBJ2-7
CASSLPGGEPFF	TRBV5-4	TRBJ1-1
CAISESGAAGETDTQYF	TRBV10-3	TRBJ2-3
CASSNRDKNNEQFF	TRBV5-1	TRBJ2-1
CSVERRGVSTDTQYF	TRBV29-1	TRBJ2-3
CASSPGYGATNEKLFF	TRBV11-2	TRBJ1-4
CASSKDRLNTEAFF	TRBV6-5	TRBJ1-1
CASSLDSSSYNEQFF	TRBV5-4	TRBJ2-1
CASSAGQGTEAFF	TRBV27	TRBJ1-1
CASSRGVPGELFF	TRBV3-1/TRBV3-2	TRBJ2-2
CASSLVGLTANYGYTF	TRBV5-4	TRBJ1-2
CASSQYRDRNTEAFF	TRBV3-1/TRBV3-2	TRBJ1-1
CASSPGGTGNTEAFF	TRBV9	TRBJ1-1
CASSVGGGGAKNIQYF	TRBV6-1	TRBJ2-4
CASSLTGANTIYF	TRBV12-3/TRBV12-4	TRBJ1-3
CSATPGTEAFF	TRBV20-1	TRBJ1-1
CASSPSVTEAFF	TRBV7-8	TRBJ1-1
CATRQGTTYEQYF	TRBV5-1	TRBJ2-7
CASSLQVGDKEVQHF	TRBV27	TRBJ1-5
CASSFQGVGTEAFF	TRBV6-5	TRBJ1-1
CASTWGDRGDSPLHF	TRBV27	TRBJ1-6
CASSSTPYEQYF	TRBV5-5	TRBJ2-7
CATRTGVGEKLFF	TRBV13	TRBJ1-4
CASSQGPRGGRRNEQFF	TRBV5-5	TRBJ2-1
CASIPGQQETQYF	TRBV7-9	TRBJ2-5
CASSDGQEPQTQYF	TRBV5-1	TRBJ2-5
CASRAGQGYGEQFF	TRBV6-6	TRBJ2-1
CASSVGGQGFYGYTF	TRBV9	TRBJ1-2
CASRQGQGGANVLTF	TRBV19	TRBJ2-6
CASSPLRRLAVPYEQYF	TRBV7-9	TRBJ2-7
CASKGQGAATNEKLFF	TRBV5-6	TRBJ1-4
CSVDPGWPNYGYTF	TRBV29-1	TRBJ1-2
CASGLRQGNSYNEQFF	TRBV12-5	TRBJ2-1